The 31 T cell receptor beta chains presented below share a single source sample, sequenced in a study of cytomegalovirus exposure and HLA in healthy donors. The primer mix had 60 Vbeta and 13 Jbeta primers. The table came from immunoSEQ multiplex PCR; TCRdb's copy has only in-frame clones and leaves some out. Here the sample spans 130,000 to 150,000 clones, about three quarters being singletons. Material: PBMCs. The receptors were gathered from a man in his forties in good health and CMV-seropositive.

The chain combines TRBV29-1 with TRBJ2-7; 7 nucleotides agree with TRBD1. V shed 5 bases, J shed 2 bases, and the junction held 9 bases outside the gene matches. This CDR3 region has 14 residues. Germline V gene lookup returns CDR1 SQVTM and CDR2 ANQGSEA. CDR3 loop: CSVTTTGFTYEQYF. For the CDR3, the DNA is TGCAGCGTTACCACGACAGGGTTCACCTACGAGCAGTACTTC.

This chain links TRBV4-3 with TRBJ2-2; no reliable D call. Per the germline V gene, CDR1 is LGHNA and CDR2 is YSLEER. V lost 1 base, J lost 3 bases, and 9 bases lay in between. This CDR3 has 15 residues. For the CDR3, the DNA is TGCGCCAGCAGCCAAGGAACAGTTGACACCGGGGAGCTGTTTTTT. It yields the protein CASSQGTVDTGELFF.

The chain is built from TRBV27 and TRBJ1-4; the D gene is possibly TRBD1 (5 bases). With 2 bases removed from V and 2 bases from J, the gap between germline ends came to 12 bases. The CDR3 covers 16 residues. Germline V gene sequence: CDR1 MNHEY, CDR2 SMNVEV (reference sequence). CDR3 in amino acids: CASSLISGRTNEKLFF. In nucleotides, the CDR3 is TGTGCCAGCAGTTTAATTTCAGGGAGGACTAATGAAAAACTGTTTTTT.

This chain uses TRBV28 with TRBJ2-2, with D perhaps TRBD1 (6 bases). Germline CDR1 is MDHEN and CDR2 is SYDVKM. This CDR3 is built from 15 residues. Trimming removed 6 bases at V and 1 base at J, with 12 bases between. The CDR3 nucleotides are TGTGCCAGCAGCCTTCAACAGGGGAACACCGGGGAGCTGTTTTTT. Translating it yields CASSLQQGNTGELFF.

This rearrangement joins TRBV14 to TRBJ2-7, with D perhaps matching TRBD1 (6 bases). Trimming removed 4 bases from V and 7 bases from J, with 14 bases in between. Per the germline V gene, CDR1 is SGHDN and CDR2 is FVKESK. The CDR3 runs to 13 residues. CDR3 nucleotides: TGTGCCAGCAGCCGGTACAGGGTCGGGGAGCAGTACTTC. It specifies CASSRYRVGEQYF. Full variable domain (rest looked up from reference TRBV14 and TRBJ2-7): EAGVTQFPSHSVIEKGQTVTLRCDPISGHDNLYWYRRVMGKEIKFLLHFVKESKQDESGMPNNRFLAERTGGTYSTLKVQPAELEDSGVYFCASSRYRVGEQYFGPGTRLTVT.

This clone was counted a few times. The chain has TRBV6-5 and TRBJ2-1, with 7 positions matching TRBD1. V lost 2 bases to trimming and J lost 0 bases; unmatched junction nucleotides: 4. The CDR3 covers 16 residues. Looked up from germline, CDR1 is MNHEY and CDR2 is SVGAGI. The CDR3 coding sequence is TGTGCCAGCAGTTACACCGCAGGGGGCTCCTACAATGAGCAGTTCTTC. It codes for CASSYTAGGSYNEQFF.

The V gene is TRBV6-4, the J gene TRBJ2-1; 7 bases are shared with TRBD2. CDR3 length equals 17 residues. With 2 bases clipped from V and 6 bases from J, the junction kept 13 bases outside the gene matches. Germline assignment: CDR1 MRHNA and CDR2 SNTAGT. CDR3 amino acids: CASSDRASGQRFNEQFF. The CDR3 DNA reads TGTGCCAGCAGTGACCGAGCTAGCGGTCAACGTTTCAATGAGCAGTTCTTC.

The chain couples TRBV29-1 to TRBJ2-2; 7 nucleotides align to TRBD2. Germline V gene sequence: CDR1 SQVTM, CDR2 ANQGSEA. There are 14 residues in the CDR3. V shed 7 bases and J 2 bases; nucleotides not matched to a gene: 7. CDR3 sequence reads: CSAGRGENTGELFF. The CDR3 coding sequence is TGCAGCGCCGGTCGGGGGGAAAACACCGGGGAGCTGTTTTTT.

The table lists this clone with a count of one. The genes are TRBV27 and TRBJ1-1; D not certain. Germline CDR1 reads MNHEY; CDR2 reads SMNVEV (reference sequence). The V end lost 0 bases, the J end lost 0 bases, and 8 bases lay between the germline ends. CDR3 length equals 15 residues. The CDR3 protein is CASSLSGGVNTEAFF. In DNA, the CDR3 is TGTGCCAGCAGTTTATCTGGCGGAGTGAACACTGAAGCTTTCTTT.

The chain recombines TRBV29-1 with TRBJ2-1; 7 bases agree with TRBD2. Trimming cost V 5 bases and J 4 bases; bases outside gene matches: 5. Germline CDR1 reads SQVTM; CDR2 reads ANQGSEA. CDR3 length: 13 residues. The CDR3 sequence is CSVPQRDYNEQFF. The CDR3 coding sequence is TGCAGCGTTCCGCAGCGGGATTACAATGAGCAGTTCTTC.

This clone turned up a few times. The CDR3 region is CASSSPGRLMGDTQYF. The CDR3 coding sequence is TGTGCCAGCAGCTCTCCAGGGAGGTTGATGGGAGATACGCAGTATTTT. The V call is TRBV9, the J call TRBJ2-3, with a possible D match to TRBD2 (6 bases). The V end was cut by 4 bases, the J end by 5 bases, with 20 bases between. The germline V gene has CDR1 SGDLS and CDR2 YYNGEE. This CDR3 is 16 amino acids long.

The J gene is TRBJ2-7, the V gene TRBV27, with 7 bases that match TRBD1. V lost 5 bases and J lost 6; bases outside the gene matches: 4. CDR3 length: 12 residues. The germline V gene encodes CDR1 MNHEY and CDR2 SMNVEV (reference sequence). Here the CDR3 reads CASSPTGAEQYF. The CDR3 DNA follows: TGTGCCAGCAGTCCTACAGGGGCCGAGCAGTACTTC.

The chain carries TRBV19 and TRBJ2-3, with TRBD2 as a possible D gene (6 bases). The V gene's germline CDR1 is LNHDA and CDR2 SQIVND (reference sequence). The V gene lost 7 bases and the J gene lost 4 bases, with 24 bases spanning the gap. The CDR3 consists of 17 residues. Written as DNA, the CDR3 is TGTGCCAGTATGGCGGCCCGGGACCCGCGGGGCCCAGATACGCAGTATTTT. Its protein is CASMAARDPRGPDTQYF.

The chain recombines TRBV5-1 with TRBJ2-7; a possible D gene is TRBD2 (6 bases). Per germline, CDR1 SGHRS and CDR2 YFSETQ. V was pared by 2 bases and J by 1 base, with 10 bases between. The CDR3 extends over 14 amino acids. CDR3 in amino acids: CASSFSGVSYEQYF. The CDR3 nucleotides are TGCGCCAGCAGCTTTTCGGGGGTATCCTACGAGCAGTACTTC.

The chain has TRBV7-9 and TRBJ2-7; D perhaps matches TRBD2 (6 bases). The CDR3 extends over 15 amino acids. Trimming removed 2 bases from V and 2 bases from J, with 13 bases in between. CDR1 is SEHNR and CDR2 is FQNEAQ in the germline V gene (reference sequence). The CDR3: CASSLPGEKTYEQYF. The DNA for the CDR3 is TGTGCCAGCAGCTTACCGGGGGAGAAGACCTACGAGCAGTACTTC.

This clone appeared a few times. The same CDR3 can be traced to other DNA sequences in this sample. J is TRBJ1-1 and V is TRBV5-1; D uncertain. Trimming pared 0 bases from V and 1 base from J, leaving 7 bases between. The V gene's germline CDR1 is SGHRS and CDR2 YFSETQ. This CDR3 has 14 residues. Written as DNA, the CDR3 is TGCGCCAGCAGCTTGGGTTCGGGGAACACTGAAGCTTTCTTT. Protein product: CASSLGSGNTEAFF. Full variable domain (missing parts from reference TRBV5-1 and TRBJ1-1): KAGVTQTPRYLIKTRGQQVTLSCSPISGHRSVSWYQQTPGQGLQFLFEYFSETQRNKGNFPGRFSGRQFSNSRSEMNVSTLELGDSALYLCASSLGSGNTEAFFGQGTRLTVV.

V usage is TRBV27 and J usage is TRBJ1-5, with 7 bases matching TRBD1. Looked up from germline, CDR1 is MNHEY and CDR2 is SMNVEV (reference sequence). The junction had 8 bases not matched to a gene; V was cut back by 6 bases and J by 6 bases. The CDR3 totals 14 residues. CDR3 sequence reads: CASSRQGLRQPQHF. CDR3 bases: TGTGCCAGCAGCCGACAGGGCTTGCGTCAGCCCCAGCATTTT.

This clone was counted a few times. The V and J genes are TRBV28 and TRBJ1-4, with D perhaps matching TRBD1 (6 bases). V lost 2 bases and J 8 bases, leaving 18 bases between the germline ends. Per the germline V gene, CDR1 is MDHEN and CDR2 is SYDVKM. The CDR3 is made up of 16 amino acids. The CDR3 sequence is CASSLRQGLRGEKLFF. The CDR3 DNA reads TGTGCCAGCAGTTTAAGGCAGGGGCTCAGGGGCGAAAAACTGTTTTTT.

J is TRBJ2-7 and V is TRBV11-2; TRBD2 aligns across 7 bases. The germline CDR1 and CDR2 sequences are SGHAT and FQNNGV. The CDR3 extends over 14 amino acids. With 5 bases clipped from V and 2 bases from J, the junction kept 6 bases outside the gene matches. CDR3 nucleotide sequence: TGTGCCAGCAGCCCTGGGACTACCCCCTACGAGCAGTACTTC. This codes for CASSPGTTPYEQYF.

The gene calls are TRBV6-5 and TRBJ1-4; D is uncertain. Germline V lookup: CDR1 MNHEY, CDR2 SVGAGI. The V end was cut by 7 bases, the J end by 8 bases, with 14 bases between. The CDR3 sequence is 13 residues long. CDR3 coding DNA: TGTGCCAGCACCTCGAGGGAGGGCGAAAAACTGTTTTTT. Its translation is CASTSREGEKLFF.

The chain has TRBV4-1 and TRBJ2-2; 8 bases map to TRBD1. Per germline, CDR1 MGHRA and CDR2 YSYEKL. The CDR3 has 15 residues. V lost 1 base and J lost 5; bases outside the gene matches: 3. As DNA, the CDR3 is TGCGCCAGCAGCCAAGCCGACAGGGGTACCGGGGAGCTGTTTTTT. Translation: CASSQADRGTGELFF.

The CDR3 here is CASRRANRGGRTEAFF. Here the CDR3 DNA reads TGTGCCAGCAGGCGCGCCAATCGGGGGGGGAGGACTGAAGCTTTCTTT. This rearrangement joins TRBV25-1 to TRBJ1-1, with D possibly TRBD1 on 5 matching bases. Trimming removed 6 bases at V and 5 bases at J, with 22 bases between. The CDR3 consists of 16 residues. Germline V gene lookup returns CDR1 MGHDK and CDR2 SYGVNS.

This clone was seen a few times. The J gene is TRBJ2-7, the V gene TRBV7-2, with 7 bases fitting TRBD2. From germline, CDR1 is SGHTA and CDR2 FQGNSA. The CDR3 length is 15 residues. V gave up 4 bases and J gave up 4 bases; unmatched junction bases: 10. This CDR3 is CASSSHPSGGYEQYF. The CDR3 nucleotides read TGTGCCAGCAGCTCCCACCCTAGCGGAGGGTACGAGCAGTACTTC.

There are a few counts of this clone. The chain couples TRBV5-6 to TRBJ1-4, with D unclear. Germline CDR1 and CDR2: SGHDT and YYEEEE. This CDR3 has 17 residues. V lost 0 bases and J 0 bases, leaving 12 bases between the germline ends. This chain's CDR3 is CASSLVPGIATNEKLFF. The CDR3 DNA reads as TGTGCCAGCAGCTTGGTACCAGGAATCGCAACTAATGAAAAACTGTTTTTT.

The genes are TRBV19 and TRBJ2-1; TRBD2 agrees at 9 bases. There are 16 residues in the CDR3. Trimming took 5 bases from V and 2 from J; bases not matched to a gene: 7. The germline V gene has CDR1 LNHDA and CDR2 SQIVND (reference sequence). The CDR3 DNA sequence: TGTGCCAGTAGTTCTCGCGGGAGGGCAGCCTACAATGAGCAGTTCTTC. It is translated as CASSSRGRAAYNEQFF.

The rearrangement links TRBV30 to TRBJ1-1, with D hard to call. The germline gives CDR1 GTSNPN, CDR2 SVGIG (reference sequence). Trimming stripped 2 bases from V and 7 bases from J, with 8 bases between. CDR3 length: 11 amino acids. CDR3 DNA sequence: TGTGCCTGGAGTCTACGGTTTGAAGCTTTCTTT. Translating it yields CAWSLRFEAFF.

This clone was seen only once. The chain employs TRBV19 and TRBJ1-5; D ambiguous. CDR1 and CDR2 (germline): LNHDA, SQIVND (reference sequence). V was cut by 6 bases and J by 2 bases, with 14 bases left in between. This CDR3 has 15 amino acids. The CDR3 here is CASSSRRSGNQPQHF. In DNA, the CDR3 is TGTGCCAGTAGCAGCAGAAGGAGTGGCAATCAGCCCCAGCATTTT.

The CDR3 sequence is CASSLHRGESYNSPLHF. The CDR3 coding sequence is TGCGCCAGCAGCTTGCACAGGGGTGAATCTTATAATTCACCCCTCCACTTT. The chain uses TRBV5-1 and TRBJ1-6; 7 nucleotides agree with TRBD1. J gave up 4 bases and V 1 base, and 8 bases lay outside the gene matches. CDR3 length equals 17 residues. In germline, CDR1 is SGHRS, CDR2 YFSETQ.

This chain links TRBV4-1 with TRBJ2-7, with 8 bases lining up with TRBD2. CDR3 size: 17 residues. The junction had 11 bases not matched to a gene; V was cut back by 2 bases and J by 2 bases. The germline CDR1 and CDR2 sequences are MGHRA and YSYEKL. The CDR3 here is CASSQRDGREGTYEQYF. The CDR3 nucleotides are TGCGCCAGCAGCCAACGCGACGGGAGGGAAGGAACCTACGAGCAGTACTTC.

The chain carries TRBV5-1 and TRBJ2-7; no clear D. CDR3 length: 12 residues. Germline-derived CDR1 and CDR2 are SGHRS and YFSETQ. Trimming pared 4 bases from V and 7 bases from J, leaving 12 bases between. CDR3 DNA: TGCGCCAGCAGCGGTACCGTCGGGGAGCAGTACTTC. This encodes CASSGTVGEQYF.

V is TRBV4-2 and J is TRBJ1-3, with 7 positions matching TRBD1. The J segment lost 1 base and the V segment lost 0 bases, leaving 6 bases of the junction unmatched. Germline CDR1 is LGHNA and CDR2 is YNFKEQ. The CDR3 is 17 residues long. The CDR3 loop reads CASSQESGGLSGNTIYF. The CDR3 region has the DNA TGTGCCAGCAGCCAAGAGTCAGGGGGATTATCTGGAAACACCATATATTTT.